This T cell receptor beta chain was retrieved from a study of blood T cells in healthy people across ages. A few counts support this clonotype. Primed by a sample-barcoded 5' primer and a J-beta primer mix, a second PCR proceeded for 7 to 11 cycles. Every single cDNA molecule received a tag from a template-switch adaptor with 12 random nucleotides. From the 5' RACE reads, TCRdb called clonotypes with MiXCR, one entry per CDR3 protein. The table lists about 1,400,000 distinct CDR3 sequences, roughly 40% of them singletons. This CDR3 has 16 amino acids. The germline CDR1 and CDR2 sequences are MNHEY and SVGAGI. V shed 4 bases and J 2 bases; nucleotides not matched to a gene: 11.

What was sequenced was blood. The V and J genes are TRBV6-5 and TRBJ2-7, with 7 bases fitting TRBD1. This TCR was sampled from a woman aged 18-29 years in good health. In nucleotides, the CDR3 is TGTGCCAGCAGTTCCCCAGGGGGTATGCGCCCCTACGAGCAGTACTTC. The encoded protein is CASSSPGGMRPYEQYF.